These T cell receptor beta chains were read from a single sample in a study of read filtering for tumor transcriptome and immune sequencing. TCRdb independently ran MiXCR on the reads; one entry per CDR3 protein. The data contain approximately 62,000 distinct CDR3 sequences, roughly 20% of them singletons. Sequenced material: a population of CD138-negative cells sorted from bone marrow. The receptors shown here come from a donor aged 40 or over with multiple myeloma. Both conserved end residues are part of each CDR3. A D gene is named only where the DNA matches it firmly. Rows may omit the clone size; those that give it use once, few, many or a size class.

many,TRBV5-6,-,TRBJ2-1,CASSLGGRPYNEQFF,TGTGCCAGCAGCTTAGGAGGGAGGCCCTACAATGAGCAGTTCTTC
many,TRBV20-1,TRBD2,TRBJ2-1,CSARDPLGTSGLIYNEQFF,TGCAGTGCTAGAGATCCGCTCGGTACTAGCGGGCTTATCTACAATGAGCAGTTCTTC
many,TRBV14,TRBD2,TRBJ2-1,CASSHHQPAGGYLDNEQFF,TGTGCCAGCAGCCATCACCAACCAGCGGGAGGTTACCTCGACAATGAGCAGTTCTTC
many,TRBV3-2,-,TRBJ2-2,CASSPGLAGVTGELFF,TGTGCCAGCAGCCCCGGACTAGCGGGAGTCACCGGGGAGCTGTTTTTT
few,TRBV30,-,TRBJ1-1,CAWNKGTPEAFF,TGTGCCTGGAATAAGGGGACACCTGAAGCTTTCTTT
many,TRBV12-3/TRBV12-4,-,TRBJ1-1,CASSLRGIEAFF,TGTGCCAGCAGCCTAAGGGGGATAGAAGCTTTCTTT
many,TRBV19,-,TRBJ2-1,CASSIGERGVEQFF,TGTGCCAGTAGTATAGGGGAGCGAGGAGTTGAGCAGTTCTTC
many,TRBV14,-,TRBJ1-6,CASSQDLMSNSPLHF,TGTGCCAGCAGCCAAGATCTTATGAGTAATTCACCCCTCCACTTT
-,TRBV4-2,TRBD2,TRBJ2-7,CASSQDRTSGDISHEQYF,TGTGCCAGCAGCCAAGACCGGACTAGCGGGGACATCTCCCACGAGCAGTACTTC
many,TRBV12-3/TRBV12-4,-,TRBJ2-1,CASSHQERYNEQFF,TGTGCCAGCAGCCACCAGGAGAGATACAATGAGCAGTTCTTC
many,TRBV3-1,-,TRBJ2-1,CASSRSEVNEQFF,TGTGCCAGCAGCCGATCGGAGGTAAATGAGCAGTTCTTC
many,TRBV3-1,-,TRBJ2-1,CASSWGNNEQFF,TGTGCCAGCAGCTGGGGCAACAATGAGCAGTTCTTC
many,TRBV14,TRBD2,TRBJ2-3,CASSQDLGGSYF,TGTGCCAGCAGCCAAGATCTGGGAGGGTCGTATTTT
few,TRBV28,-,TRBJ2-7,CASTSGGGGLREYF,TGTGCCAGCACCTCTGGTGGGGGAGGCCTTCGCGAGTACTTC
many,TRBV11-2,TRBD2,TRBJ2-5,CASSIRLAGGPETQYF,TGTGCCAGCAGCATACGACTAGCGGGGGGGCCGGAGACCCAGTACTTC
many,TRBV6-4,TRBD2,TRBJ2-1,CASSQLAGDSDEQFF,TGTGCCAGCAGCCAACTAGCGGGAGATTCCGATGAGCAGTTCTTC
many,TRBV5-1,-,TRBJ2-7,CASSSAYEQYF,TGTGCCAGCAGCTCCGCCTACGAGCAGTACTTC
few,TRBV29-1,-,TRBJ2-5,CSVNQGQETQYF,TGCAGCGTAAACCAGGGACAAGAGACCCAGTACTTC
medium-sized,TRBV7-8,TRBD2,TRBJ2-2,CASSGLAGGLSGELFF,TGTGCCAGCAGTGGACTAGCGGGAGGTTTATCCGGGGAGCTGTTTTTT
many,TRBV12-3/TRBV12-4,TRBD1,TRBJ2-3,CASSRPGTATDTQYF,TGTGCCAGCAGCCGCCCCGGGACAGCCACAGATACGCAGTATTTT